The clone carrying this T cell receptor beta chain has only a few counts. The entry originates in a study of Tregs in tolerant kidney transplant recipients. Recipients received nonmyeloablative bone marrow transplants from related graft donors, with transient mixed chimerism. Libraries were prepared by immunoSEQ multiplex PCR; TCRdb keeps only in-frame clonotypes and omits some of them. The sample shows about 81,000 clones, roughly 90% of them seen only once. This CDR3 is built from 16 residues. Per the germline V gene, CDR1 is MNHNY and CDR2 is SVGAGI (reference sequence). V lost 0 bases and J lost 5; bases outside the gene matches: 5.

The sequence came from a human patient who received a combined kidney and bone marrow transplant. Some T cells may trace back to the graft donor. The sample here was CD4+ T cells from blood (PBMCs), taken 24 months after the transplant. The chain employs TRBV6-6 and TRBJ2-1; 9 positions agree with TRBD2. In DNA, the CDR3 is TGTGCCAGCAGTTACTCAAGCGGGGGGACCAACAATGAGCAGTTCTTC. This codes for CASSYSSGGTNNEQFF.